This TCR beta chain was documented in a study of shared clonotypes between healthy human individuals. Whole-study results and caveats: Generation probabilities were higher for clonotypes shared across all four sorted-subset donors than for unshared ones. With a handful of donors compared, roughly 4.9% of naive CD4 clonotypes were shared. There were few donors, and this limited the genetic and exposure-history diversity represented.

The germline V gene encodes CDR1 MDHEN and CDR2 SYDVKM. V lost 5 bases and J lost 6; bases outside the gene matches: 8. This CDR3 is built from 15 residues. In regard to this clone: The antigen remains undetermined.

Measured with immunoSEQ multiplex PCR; TCRdb has only the in-frame clones, and not every one. Of some 1.4 million clones listed, roughly 97% are singletons. The V call is TRBV28, the J call TRBJ2-1; 9 bases line up with TRBD1. The origin of this receptor is a man aged 25 to 40 in good health. Sequencing was done on a sample of naive CD4+ T cells sorted from blood. Stated subset: CD45RA+ positively selected. CDR3 sequence: CASSRTGVQSNEQFF. CDR3 nucleotides: TGTGCCAGCAGTCGGACAGGGGTGCAGAGCAATGAGCAGTTCTTC.